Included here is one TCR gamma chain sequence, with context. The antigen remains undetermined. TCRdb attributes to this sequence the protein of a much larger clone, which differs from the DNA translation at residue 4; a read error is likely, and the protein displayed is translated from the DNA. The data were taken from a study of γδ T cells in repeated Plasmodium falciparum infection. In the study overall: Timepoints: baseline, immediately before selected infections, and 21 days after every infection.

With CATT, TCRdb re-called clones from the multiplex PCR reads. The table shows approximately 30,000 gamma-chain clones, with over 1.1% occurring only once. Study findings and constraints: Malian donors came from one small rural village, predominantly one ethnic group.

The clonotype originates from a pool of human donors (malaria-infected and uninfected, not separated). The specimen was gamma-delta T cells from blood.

CDR3 DNA: TGTGCCTTGCGGGAGATCCTCCATTATTATAAGAAACTCTTT. It yields the protein CALREILHYYKKLF. The chain employs TRGV9 and TRGJ1 or TRGJ2. Because TCRdb records no J gene, it was assigned here through a match of the DNA to germline. This CDR3 region has 14 residues. Germline V gene sequence: CDR1 GITISATS, CDR2 ISYDGTV (reference sequence).